What follows is one T cell receptor (beta chain) and its context. The antigen is unknown. A much larger clone lies a single base off, so this may be a read error. The germline V gene has CDR1 SGHRS and CDR2 YFSETQ. The CDR3 is 17 amino acids. These data originate in a study of response to subunit inactivated influenza vaccine. Study conclusions and caveats: A suggestion made by the authors is that each seasonal influenza vaccination recruits few new T cells.

Using its own MiXCR run on the RT-PCR reads, TCRdb lists one record per CDR3 protein. Of around 540,000 distinct CDR3 sequences in the sample, approximately 12% were seen once. The V and J genes are TRBV5-1 and TRBJ2-3; TRBD2 matches at 7 bases. This sequence was found in a man aged 50 to 60 who received an inactivated influenza vaccine. The specimen was PBMCs from blood, collected on the day of vaccination. The CDR3 here is CASSLASSGAVTDPQYF. CDR3 sequence (DNA): TGCGCCAGCAGCTTGGCGTCTAGCGGTGCTGTCACAGATCCGCAGTATTTT. Full variable domain (remainder filled in from reference TRBV5-1 and TRBJ2-3): KAGVTQTPRYLIKTRGQQVTLSCSPISGHRSVSWYQQTPGQGLQFLFEYFSETQRNKGNFPGRFSGRQFSNSRSEMNVSTLELGDSALYLCASSLASSGAVTDPQYFGPGTRLTVL.